This TCR beta chain was obtained from a study of blood T cell repertoires in COVID-19 (TCRdb year 2020). Study-wide context: Samples from collaborators originated in the United States, Italy and Spain and spanned both the acute and convalescent phases of COVID-19. The material from the prospective study consisted of cDNA or gDNA derived from T cells, B-cell-depleted T cells, or PBMCs. Subjects who had been exposed to COVID-19, were actively infected with it, or had recovered from it provided the deeply sampled blood TCRbeta repertoires that made up the dataset. The repertoires were released in a freely available public database intended as a resource for research on the immune response to SARS-CoV-2. Samples came from the ongoing ImmuneRACE study (first 160 participants) plus 1,254 subjects from 6 global collaborators. Sample metadata almost always included a de-identified subject ID, COVID-19 status, age in years and sex. Where available, HLA class I and class II types were taken from metadata supplied by the sample provider and were not determined by assay-based typing.

The immunoSEQ Assay, a bias-controlled multiplex PCR, was used to amplify TCRbeta CDR3 regions from genomic DNA. In the authors' own workflow: The number of nucleated cells in each sample was estimated from the amplification of reference gene primers within the assay. Sequence reads were collapsed and filtered to measure the absolute abundance of every unique TCRbeta CDR3 rearrangement. Productive Simpson clonality was computed per sample as the square root of Simpson's diversity index over productive rearrangements. TCRdb retrieved this table from immuneACCESS and kept in-frame rearrangements only. Not all clones are present; in checked studies, unresolved V genes account for under half, and no reason is known for the remainder. The DNA gave D and trimming, while V, J and clone size come from that table. For this sample there are 150,000 to 200,000 clones; around four fifths appear just once. Clones ranked in the top ten supply about 4.9% of the sample.

General study outcomes and caveats: The amount of clinical and demographic metadata varied by source and participant and was provided uncurated.

The CDR3 covers 15 residues, taking in both the cysteine and the phenylalanine. Left in the record is the CDR3 DNA by itself, 45 bases read in frame from the first base. V has 0 bases trimmed and J has 6 bases trimmed; junction bases matching no gene number 6. CDR1 and CDR2 were assigned from the germline V gene as SGDLS and YYNGEE. The collaborating institutions used their own protocols to collect whole blood in K2EDTA tubes. Collaborator samples were shipped for TCRbeta analysis as frozen whole blood, isolated PBMCs, or DNA extracted from either sample type. Turning to this clone: Its target antigen remains unknown. No base quality information exists; no much larger clone differs at one position.

The V and J segments used are TRBV9 and TRBJ1-1; the junction holds 9 bases that match TRBD1. Sequenced material: peripheral blood. This sequence was found in a woman aged 25 to 39 with acute or convalescent COVID-19. CDR3 sequence: CASSVGGQGGSEAFF. The sequenced DNA is TGTGCCAGCAGCGTAGGGGGACAGGGTGGGTCTGAAGCTTTCTTT.